This T cell receptor (beta chain) was captured by sequencing in a study of Ad26.COV2.S vaccination and SARS-CoV-2 variants. Study context: In the COV1001 trial, the donor was in the Ad26.COV2.S arm.

Study observations and caveats: Measurements of TCR breadth and depth may have given underestimates of the total T cell responses.

Assay: immunoSEQ multiplex PCR; the TCRdb copy retains only in-frame clones and omits some. The data show some 330,000 clones, with about 90% seen just once and approximately 5% held by the top ten. Remarks on this clone: Its target is not known.

Treatment denoted: 15 to 20 received Ad26.COV2.S at low or high dose, single or two shots; 5 received placebo; per-sample allocation not given. Vaccine and placebo recipients were sampled on day 63 after the first injection. This CDR3 spans 13 amino acids. The V and J ends lost 1 base and 8 bases respectively, with 11 bases between them. The V gene's germline CDR1 is SGHNT and CDR2 YENEEA. This sequence was found in a person aged 18-65 years who received the Ad26.COV2.S COVID-19 vaccine or a placebo. The sequencing here drew on peripheral blood, taken in a trial of Ad26.COV2.S vaccine versus placebo. The chain carries TRBV11-3 and TRBJ1-1; possible D gene TRBD1, 5 bases. The CDR3 region has the DNA TGTGCCAGCAGCTTAGGGCAGCGGACAGAAGCTTTCTTT. Amino acids: CASSLGQRTEAFF.